This T cell receptor beta chain is drawn from a study of siplizumab effects on memory and regulatory T cells. Deletions cut 6 bases from V and 6 bases from J, with 9 bases between. The CDR3 covers 12 residues. Germline CDR1 and CDR2: SGHTA and FQGTGA. Per sample, the assay covered 10^5 or so TCR templates. Assay: immunoSEQ multiplex PCR; the TCRdb copy retains only in-frame clones and omits some. The data contain some 100,000 clones, around 90% of them singletons. V gene TRBV7-3 combines with J gene TRBJ2-1; the D gene could be TRBD1 or TRBD2 (6 bases each). Sequencing used CD4+ T cells sorted from blood. The origin of this receptor is a human donor in good health. CDR3 residues: CASSEGGNEQFF. The CDR3 DNA reads as TGTGCCAGCAGTGAGGGGGGCAATGAGCAGTTCTTC.